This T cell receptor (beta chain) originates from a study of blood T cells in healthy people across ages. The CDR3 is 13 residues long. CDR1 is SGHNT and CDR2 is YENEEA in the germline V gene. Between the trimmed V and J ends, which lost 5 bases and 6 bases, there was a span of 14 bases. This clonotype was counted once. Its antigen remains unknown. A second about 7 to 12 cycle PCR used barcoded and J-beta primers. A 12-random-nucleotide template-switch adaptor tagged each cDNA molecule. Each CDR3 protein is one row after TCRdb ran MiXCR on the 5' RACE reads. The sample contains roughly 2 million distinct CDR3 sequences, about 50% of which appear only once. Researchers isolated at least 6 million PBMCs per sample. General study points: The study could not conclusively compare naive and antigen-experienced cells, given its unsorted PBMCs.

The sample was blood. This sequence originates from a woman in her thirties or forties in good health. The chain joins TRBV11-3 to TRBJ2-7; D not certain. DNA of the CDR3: TGTGCCAGCAGCGTGGGTGAGAAGCGCGAGCAGTACTTC. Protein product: CASSVGEKREQYF.